This T cell receptor beta chain was found in a study of tumor-infiltrating lymphocytes in primary liver carcinoma. The study, taken as a whole, reports: Merely about 8-25% of top clones occurred in all five tumor regions.

A word on this clonotype: The antigen remains unidentified. Germline and junction disagree at one end, which may indicate a read error.

Taking roughly 20-32 mg of unsorted bulk tissue, the authors co-extracted RNA and DNA. Surgery removed the patients' primary liver carcinoma. Every tumor sample had over 80% viable tumor cells. The CDR3 runs to 15 residues. CDR1 and CDR2 (germline): SQVTM, ANQGSEA. Reverse transcription of roughly 470 ng total RNA with a constant-region primer produced TCR beta cDNA. Employing slightly modified ARM-PCR, three nested multiplex PCR rounds were run, and these gave rise to the TCR beta libraries. Two initial PCR rounds of approximately 10 cycles each paired TRBV1-TRBV30 forward primers with a C-beta reverse primer. TCRdb recomputed calls from the multiplex PCR reads with MiXCR, one row per CDR3 protein. The sample yields some 64,000 distinct CDR3 sequences, around 69% seen once.

This receptor was identified in a man aged 35 to 55 with primary liver carcinoma and hepatitis B virus infection. What was sequenced was liver tumor tissue from sampling region 4. This sample's subset: tumor region T4, right-lateral pole. V usage is TRBV29-1 and J usage is TRBJ1-1; D gene ambiguous. The DNA of the CDR3 is TGCAGCGTTCGGGCGGGTTGGGGAATGAACACTGAAGATTTCTTC. It specifies CSVRAGWGMNTEDFF.